This T cell receptor (beta chain) was documented in a study of shared clonotypes between healthy human individuals. Profiling relied on immunoSEQ multiplex PCR, and the TCRdb table lists in-frame clones only, not all of them. The repertoire consists of some 1,400,000 clones, with around 97% occurring once and the leading ten covering approximately 1%. Study-level results: The study drew on few donors, limiting represented genetic and exposure-history diversity.

With 5 bases clipped from V and 16 bases from J, the junction kept 16 bases outside the gene matches. This CDR3 has 16 residues. Per germline, CDR1 SEHNR and CDR2 FQNEAQ (reference sequence). This clone appeared once. What it binds is not known. Sequenced input: naive CD4+ T cells sorted from blood. Stated subset: CD45RA+ positively selected. The chain combines TRBV7-9 with TRBJ2-1; 14 bases agree with TRBD2. This receptor was taken from a man between 25 and 39 years old in good health. The CDR3 loop reads CASSRRGGLAGAEPFF. CDR3 nucleotides: TGTGCCAGCAGCCGCCGGGGGGGACTAGCGGGAGCGGAGCCCTTCTTC.